This T cell receptor beta chain was captured in a study of regulatory T cells in long-lasting Graves disease. This clonotype appeared many times. Its specificity is not known. This CDR3 comprises 18 residues. Germline V gene sequence: CDR1 SGHNT, CDR2 YYREEE (reference sequence). The J segment lost 4 bases and the V segment lost 4 bases, leaving 9 bases of the junction unmatched. Researchers made TCR beta libraries by using iRepertoire HTBI primers and running Arm-PCR on CDR3 regions. Using its own MiXCR run on the multiplex PCR reads, TCRdb lists one record per CDR3 protein. The sample lists fewer than 350,000 distinct CDR3 sequences; 18% were seen once. The sample's time point: newly diagnosed GD, antithyroid drugs for less than 3 months. Researchers made the TCR library from RNA that was extracted from PBMCs. Study-wide results and caveats: Samples came from peripheral blood alone, without thyroid tissue.

The material was peripheral blood mononuclear cells (PBMCs), obtained at new diagnosis, from a patient treated with antithyroid drugs. The V call is TRBV5-4, the J call TRBJ2-2; 14 nucleotides match TRBD2. The receptor's source is a female donor with Graves disease. The CDR3 DNA reads TGTGCCAGCAGCAGAGGGACTAGCGGGAGAGGTCTCACCGGGGAGCTGTTTTTT. It translates to CASSRGTSGRGLTGELFF.